The source of this T cell receptor (beta chain) is a study of blood T cells in healthy people across ages. About this clonotype: The antigen is unknown.

Total RNA extraction produced at least 5.5 micrograms (per sample) for the study. Together with a sample-barcoded 5' primer, a J-beta primer mix was included in a second PCR lasting about 7 to 11 cycles. TCRdb re-derived calls from the 5' RACE reads in MiXCR, one entry per CDR3 protein. The sample contains hundreds of thousands of distinct CDR3 sequences, roughly 35% of which appear only once. CDR1 is LGHNA, CDR2 YSLEER, per germline. J lost 7 bases, V lost 1 base, and 7 bases had no gene match. The CDR3 is 16 residues long. Overall study results and limits: Nothing was known about donor CMV status, and this possibly confounded expanded clonotype changes. PBMCs were not sorted, which prevented a conclusive comparison of naive versus antigen-experienced cells. Diversity of TCR beta per million T cells declined in a roughly linear way with age.

The sequenced sample was blood. The chain recombines TRBV4-3 with TRBJ2-2; TRBD1 matches 9 bases. The sequence was collected from a man younger than 35 in good health. CDR3 coding DNA: TGCGCCAGCAGCCAAGGATGGGGGGACAGGGACGGGGAGCTGTTTTTT. It translates to CASSQGWGDRDGELFF.